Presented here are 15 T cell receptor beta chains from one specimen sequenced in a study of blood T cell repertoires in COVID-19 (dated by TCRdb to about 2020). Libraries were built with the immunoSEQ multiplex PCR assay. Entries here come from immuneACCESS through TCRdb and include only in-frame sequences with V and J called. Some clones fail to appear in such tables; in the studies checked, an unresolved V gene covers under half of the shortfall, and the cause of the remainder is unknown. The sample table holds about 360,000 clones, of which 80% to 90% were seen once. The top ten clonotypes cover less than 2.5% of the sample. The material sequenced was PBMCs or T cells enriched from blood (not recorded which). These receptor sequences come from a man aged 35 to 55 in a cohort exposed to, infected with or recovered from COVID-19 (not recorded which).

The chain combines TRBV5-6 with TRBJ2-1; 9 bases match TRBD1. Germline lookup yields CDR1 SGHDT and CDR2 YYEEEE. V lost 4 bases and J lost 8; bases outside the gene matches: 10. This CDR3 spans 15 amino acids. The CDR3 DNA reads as TGTGCCAGCAGCACAGGACAGGGGTCGGCCTATGAGCAGTTCTTC. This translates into CASSTGQGSAYEQFF.

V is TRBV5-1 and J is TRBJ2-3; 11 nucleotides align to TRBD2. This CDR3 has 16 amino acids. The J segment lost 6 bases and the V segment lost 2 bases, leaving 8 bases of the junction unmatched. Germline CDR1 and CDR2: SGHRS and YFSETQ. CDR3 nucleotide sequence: TGCGCCAGCAGCTTTGCTGGGACTAGCGGACTTGATACGCAGTATTTT. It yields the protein CASSFAGTSGLDTQYF.

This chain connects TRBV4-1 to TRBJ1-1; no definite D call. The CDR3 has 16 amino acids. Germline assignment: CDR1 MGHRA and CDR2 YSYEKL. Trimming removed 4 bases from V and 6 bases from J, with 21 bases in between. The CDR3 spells CASSRRPGVELSEAFF. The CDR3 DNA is TGCGCCAGCAGCCGCAGACCTGGTGTGGAGCTTTCTGAAGCTTTCTTT.

CDR3: CASRSTGYNYGYTF. CDR3 bases: TGTGCCAGCAGATCGACAGGGTATAACTATGGCTACACCTTC. The genes are TRBV2 and TRBJ1-2, with 7 nucleotides matching TRBD1. Unmatched junction bases numbered 5, after V lost 6 bases and J lost 1 base. This CDR3 region has 14 residues. Per the germline V gene, CDR1 is SNHLY and CDR2 is FYNNEI.

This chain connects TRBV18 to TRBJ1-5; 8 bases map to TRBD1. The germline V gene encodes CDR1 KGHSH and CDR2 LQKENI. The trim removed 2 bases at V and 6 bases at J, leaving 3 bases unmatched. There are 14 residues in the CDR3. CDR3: CASSPAGGGQPQHF. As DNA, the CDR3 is TGTGCCAGCTCACCAGCAGGGGGCGGTCAGCCCCAGCATTTT.

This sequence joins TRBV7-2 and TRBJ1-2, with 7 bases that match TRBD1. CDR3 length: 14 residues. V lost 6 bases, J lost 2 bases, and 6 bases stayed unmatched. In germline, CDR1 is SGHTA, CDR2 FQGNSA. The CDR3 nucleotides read TGTGCCAGCAGGCTTGGACAGGAGAACTATGGCTACACCTTC. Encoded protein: CASRLGQENYGYTF.

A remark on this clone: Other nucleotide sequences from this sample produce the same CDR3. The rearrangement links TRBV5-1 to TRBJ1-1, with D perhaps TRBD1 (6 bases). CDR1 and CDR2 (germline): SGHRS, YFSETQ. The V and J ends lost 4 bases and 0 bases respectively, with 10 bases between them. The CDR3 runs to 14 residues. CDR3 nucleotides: TGCGCCAGCAGCCCAGGGACAATGAACACTGAAGCTTTCTTT. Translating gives CASSPGTMNTEAFF.

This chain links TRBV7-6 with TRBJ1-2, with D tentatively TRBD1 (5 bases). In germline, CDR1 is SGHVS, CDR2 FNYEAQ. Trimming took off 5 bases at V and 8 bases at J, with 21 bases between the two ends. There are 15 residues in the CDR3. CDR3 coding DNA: TGTGCCAGCAGCCCAACTGGGGCAGGGCGAGACGGCTACACCTTC. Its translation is CASSPTGAGRDGYTF.

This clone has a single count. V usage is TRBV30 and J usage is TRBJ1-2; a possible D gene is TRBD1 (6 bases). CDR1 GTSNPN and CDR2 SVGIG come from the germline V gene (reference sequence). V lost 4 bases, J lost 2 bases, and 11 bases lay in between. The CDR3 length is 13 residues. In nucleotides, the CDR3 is TGTGCCTGGAAGCCAACAGGGAACTATGGCTACACCTTC. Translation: CAWKPTGNYGYTF. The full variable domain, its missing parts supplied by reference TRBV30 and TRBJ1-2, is SQTIHQWPATLVQPVGSPLSLECTVEGTSNPNLYWYRQAAGRGLQLLFYSVGIGQISSEVPQNLSASRPQDRQFILSSKKLLLSDSGFYLCAWKPTGNYGYTFGSGTRLTVV.

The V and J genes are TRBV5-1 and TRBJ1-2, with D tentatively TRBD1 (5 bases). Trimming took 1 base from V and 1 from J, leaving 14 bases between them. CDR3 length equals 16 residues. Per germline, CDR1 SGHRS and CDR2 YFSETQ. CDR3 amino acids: CASSLSDRNFNYGYTF. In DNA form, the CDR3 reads TGCGCCAGCAGCTTGTCTGACAGAAACTTTAACTATGGCTACACCTTC.

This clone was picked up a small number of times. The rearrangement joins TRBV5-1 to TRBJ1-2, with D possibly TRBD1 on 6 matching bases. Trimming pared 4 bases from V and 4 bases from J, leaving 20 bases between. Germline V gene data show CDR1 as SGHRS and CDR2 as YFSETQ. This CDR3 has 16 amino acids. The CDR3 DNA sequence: TGCGCCAGCAGCCTCCAGACAGGAGATACGAGCTATGGCTACACCTTC. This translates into CASSLQTGDTSYGYTF.

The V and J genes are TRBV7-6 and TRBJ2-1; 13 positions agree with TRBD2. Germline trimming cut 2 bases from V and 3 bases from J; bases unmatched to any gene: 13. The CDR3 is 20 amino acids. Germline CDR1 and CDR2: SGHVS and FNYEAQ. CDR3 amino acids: CASSLFTGLAGASFYNEQFF. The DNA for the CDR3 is TGTGCCAGCAGCTTATTCACCGGACTAGCGGGAGCCTCTTTCTACAATGAGCAGTTCTTC.

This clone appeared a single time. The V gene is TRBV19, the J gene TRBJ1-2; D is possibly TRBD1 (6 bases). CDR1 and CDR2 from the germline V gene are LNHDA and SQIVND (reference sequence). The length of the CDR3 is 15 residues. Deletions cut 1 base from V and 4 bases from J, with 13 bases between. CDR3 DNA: TGTGCCAGTAGTATAGCGCAACAGGGACCCTATGGCTACACCTTC. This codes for CASSIAQQGPYGYTF.

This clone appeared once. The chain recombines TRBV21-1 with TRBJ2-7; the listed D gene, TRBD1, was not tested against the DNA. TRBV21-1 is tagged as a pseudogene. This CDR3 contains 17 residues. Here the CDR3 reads CASSPKPGQKISYEQYF. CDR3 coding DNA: TGTGCCAGCAGCCCTAAACCGGGACAGAAAATTTCCTACGAGCAGTACTTC.

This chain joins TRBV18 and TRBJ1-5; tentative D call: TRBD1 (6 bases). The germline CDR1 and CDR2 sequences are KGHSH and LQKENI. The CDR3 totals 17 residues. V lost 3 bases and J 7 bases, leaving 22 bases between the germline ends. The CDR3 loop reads CASSPVRGAFREQPQHF. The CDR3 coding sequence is TGTGCCAGCTCACCCGTGCGGGGGGCGTTTAGAGAACAGCCCCAGCATTTT.